These 31 T cell receptor beta chains originate from one sample sequenced in a study of neurological immune-mediated disorders (dated by TCRdb to between 2017 and 2020). Library preparation was by 5' RACE. For sequencing, an Illumina HiSeq 2500 was employed. The raw public reads went through TCRdb reprocessing: fastp at Q25, MiXCR clone calling, in-frame beta chains kept. Duplicate CDR3 protein sequences are folded into a single record with the most common DNA and genes. For this sample there are under 60,000 distinct CDR3 sequences; roughly 25% appear just once. The ten most abundant clones make up roughly a quarter of the sample. Material for sequencing was PBMCs. The source of these receptors is a woman in her 70s in good health.

The chain links TRBV20-1 to TRBJ1-1, with TRBD1 matching 7 bases. This CDR3 has 14 residues. The V gene end was trimmed by 6 bases and the J gene end by 3 bases; junction bases not matched to a gene: 10. Per the germline V gene, CDR1 is DFQATT and CDR2 is SNEGSKA (reference sequence). The CDR3 reads CSAQIQGLDTEAFF. The CDR3 DNA sequence: TGCAGTGCCCAGATACAGGGGTTGGACACTGAAGCTTTCTTT.

This clonotype was counted many times. V and J are TRBV7-9 and TRBJ2-3; D possibly corresponds to TRBD1 (5 bases). This CDR3 contains 16 residues. CDR1 is SEHNR, CDR2 FQNEAQ, per germline (reference sequence). With 6 bases removed from V and 2 bases from J, the gap between germline ends came to 18 bases. The CDR3 DNA is TGTGCCAGCAGTTTGGAGAGACAGCAGACCACAGATACGCAGTATTTT. It codes for CASSLERQQTTDTQYF.

This chain connects TRBV6-6 to TRBJ1-1; D call uncertain. Germline CDR1 reads MNHNY; CDR2 reads SVGAGI (reference sequence). V lost 7 bases to trimming and J lost 11 bases, with 14 bases between them. The length of the CDR3 is 11 residues. The CDR3 region has the DNA TGTGCCAGCACCCAAGCGACTCGGGCTTTCTTT. Translated: CASTQATRAFF.

This clonotype was counted many times. CDR3 protein: CASSSTIYGYTF. The CDR3, as DNA: TGTGCCAGCAGCTCGACTATCTATGGCTACACCTTC. The rearrangement joins TRBV7-9 to TRBJ1-2; D uncertain. The V gene lost 4 bases and the J gene lost 4 bases, with 7 bases spanning the gap. Germline V gene data show CDR1 as SEHNR and CDR2 as FQNEAQ (reference sequence). This CDR3 contains 12 residues.

This clonotype was detected many times. V and J are TRBV20-1 and TRBJ2-1; 7 nucleotides match TRBD2. This CDR3 is built from 15 residues. Trimming took 4 bases from V and 2 from J; bases not matched to a gene: 8. Germline values: CDR1 DFQATT, CDR2 SNEGSKA (reference sequence). The CDR3 bases are TGCAGTGCTACGGCACTAGCGTCGACCTACAATGAGCAGTTCTTC. Its translation: CSATALASTYNEQFF.

The rearrangement joins TRBV18 to TRBJ1-5, with a weak D call TRBD1 (6 bases). Germline values: CDR1 KGHSH, CDR2 LQKENI. The length of the CDR3 is 16 residues. V was clipped by 5 bases and J by 1 base, with 15 bases between them. The CDR3 sequence is CASSSGRGDSNQPQHF. CDR3 DNA: TGTGCCAGCTCATCAGGGAGGGGGGACAGCAATCAGCCCCAGCATTTT.

This clonotype occurred a few times. The chain employs TRBV2 and TRBJ2-2; no definite D call. The ends were cut back, 7 bases at V and 8 bases at J, with 8 bases in the middle. Germline V gene lookup returns CDR1 SNHLY and CDR2 FYNNEI. The CDR3 sequence is 11 residues long. CDR3 sequence (DNA): TGTGCCAGCACCAAGGGTGGGGAGCTGTTTTTT. Translated: CASTKGGELFF.

The V gene is TRBV11-2, the J gene TRBJ2-5; 10 nucleotides match TRBD2. CDR1 and CDR2 from the germline V gene are SGHAT and FQNNGV. The CDR3 is 16 amino acids. J was trimmed by 2 bases and V by 1 base; bases with no gene match: 4. The CDR3, as DNA: TGTGCCAGCAGCTTAGGCGTGACTAGCGGGCAAGAGACCCAGTACTTC. As protein: CASSLGVTSGQETQYF.

This clonotype was counted many times. J is TRBJ1-5 and V is TRBV20-1; 7 nucleotides align to TRBD1. The germline V gene has CDR1 DFQATT and CDR2 SNEGSKA (reference sequence). The CDR3 contains 16 residues. Losses at the gene ends were 0 bases for V and 3 bases for J; bases not matched to a gene: 8. The chain's CDR3 is CSARDPRDSVNQPQHF. For the CDR3, the DNA is TGCAGTGCTAGAGATCCTCGGGACAGTGTCAATCAGCCCCAGCATTTT.

The V and J genes are TRBV15 and TRBJ1-4, with D possibly being TRBD1 (5 bases). CDR1 and CDR2 from the germline V gene are LNHNV and YYDKDF (reference sequence). This CDR3 spans 14 amino acids. The ends were cut back, 0 bases at V and 6 bases at J, with 8 bases in the middle. The CDR3 DNA is TGTGCCACCAGCAGAGACAGGGCCGATGAAAAACTGTTTTTT. Residues: CATSRDRADEKLFF.

This chain links TRBV5-1 with TRBJ1-2; no clear D. Germline V CDR1 and CDR2: SGHRS, YFSETQ. Trimming left V 0 bases short and J 2 bases short, with 8 bases between. The CDR3 has 14 residues. DNA of the CDR3: TGCGCCAGCAGCTTGGGCGGGTTGAACTATGGCTACACCTTC. It specifies CASSLGGLNYGYTF.

This clonotype showed up many times. This chain uses TRBV5-1 with TRBJ2-3; 13 bases are a match to TRBD2. With V trimmed by 5 bases and J by 2 bases, 5 bases remained unmatched. CDR1 and CDR2 (germline): SGHRS, YFSETQ. This CDR3 has 16 residues. This chain's CDR3 is CASRSGTSGNTDTQYF. The CDR3 coding sequence is TGCGCCAGCAGATCAGGGACTAGCGGGAACACAGATACGCAGTATTTT.

In this sample, this clonotype turned up a few times. This sequence may be a read error, since a much larger clone differs from it by one base. The chain is built from TRBV28 and TRBJ2-3; maybe TRBD1 (5 bases). The CDR3 sequence is 15 residues long. Between the trimmed V and J ends, which lost 6 bases and 4 bases, there was a span of 17 bases. CDR1 MDHEN and CDR2 SYDVKM come from the germline V gene. The CDR3 DNA follows: TGTGCCAGCAGCCATTACACAGGATCCGCAGATACGCAGTATTTT. Residues: CASSHYTGSADTQYF.

This clonotype occurred many times. This chain joins TRBV20-1 and TRBJ2-3; D tentatively reads TRBD1 or TRBD2 (5 bases each). V was trimmed by 5 bases and J by 13 bases, leaving 16 bases between them. This CDR3 is built from 11 residues. Germline V gene lookup returns CDR1 DFQATT and CDR2 SNEGSKA (reference sequence). As DNA, the CDR3 is TGCAGTGCTGGGGGACCCCTAACGGAGTATTTT. Translation: CSAGGPLTEYF.

V and J are TRBV9 and TRBJ2-1; D is uncertain. CDR1 is SGDLS, CDR2 YYNGEE, per germline. The CDR3 consists of 15 residues. V was pared by 4 bases and J by 2 bases, with 13 bases between. As DNA, the CDR3 is TGTGCCAGCAGCCGCGGACCCACAACCTACAATGAGCAGTTCTTC. It yields the protein CASSRGPTTYNEQFF.

In this sample, this clonotype turned up many times. The chain couples TRBV20-1 to TRBJ2-3, with 10 bases lining up with TRBD2. The V gene's germline CDR1 is DFQATT and CDR2 SNEGSKA (reference sequence). CDR3 size: 15 residues. Unmatched junction bases numbered 11, after V lost 6 bases and J lost 5 bases. This CDR3 is CSAASGLAGVDTQYF. The CDR3 bases are TGCAGTGCCGCGTCTGGGCTAGCGGGAGTAGATACGCAGTATTTT.

This clonotype has a count of ten or more. The rearrangement joins TRBV5-1 to TRBJ2-3, with D tentatively TRBD1 or TRBD2 (5 bases each). Trimming shortened V by 4 bases and J by 6 bases, and 9 bases separated the two germline ends. From germline, CDR1 is SGHRS and CDR2 YFSETQ. The CDR3 consists of 12 residues. The CDR3: CASSAEGDTQYF. As DNA, the CDR3 is TGCGCCAGCAGCGCCGAGGGGGATACGCAGTATTTT.

This clonotype has a count of ten or more. The rearrangement links TRBV15 to TRBJ2-1; 10 bases line up with TRBD2. CDR1 LNHNV and CDR2 YYDKDF come from the germline V gene (reference sequence). With 4 bases clipped from V and 4 bases from J, the junction kept 7 bases outside the gene matches. This CDR3 is 16 amino acids long. CDR3 protein: CATSTLTSGVYNEQFF. The CDR3 bases are TGTGCCACCAGCACCCTTACTAGCGGGGTGTACAATGAGCAGTTCTTC.

This clonotype was seen repeatedly, ten times or more. The rearrangement joins TRBV9 to TRBJ1-1; D call uncertain. The CDR3 has 11 residues. Trimming removed 5 bases from V and 5 bases from J, with 7 bases in between. CDR1 and CDR2 (germline): SGDLS, YYNGEE. CDR3 loop: CASSRDTEAFF. In DNA form, the CDR3 reads TGTGCCAGCAGTCGTGATACTGAAGCTTTCTTT.

This clonotype was recorded at least ten times. The rearrangement joins TRBV20-1 to TRBJ2-1; D might be TRBD2 (6 bases). Germline V gene data show CDR1 as DFQATT and CDR2 as SNEGSKA (reference sequence). CDR3 length equals 15 residues. V gave up 1 base and J gave up 0 bases, with 10 bases separating them. CDR3 loop: CSARGTTSSYNEQFF. CDR3 DNA sequence: TGCAGTGCTAGAGGGACTACCAGCTCCTACAATGAGCAGTTCTTC.

V gene TRBV6-2 or TRBV6-3 combines with J gene TRBJ1-2; D call uncertain. Germline CDR1 MNHEY, CDR2 SVGEGT. The V gene lost 4 bases and the J gene lost 13 bases, with 13 bases spanning the gap. This CDR3 comprises 11 residues. CDR3 region: CASSFGDLPTF. The DNA for the CDR3 is TGTGCCAGCAGTTTTGGGGATCTCCCCACCTTC.

This clonotype was counted ten times or more. V is TRBV7-2 and J is TRBJ1-1; a possible D gene is TRBD1 (6 bases). The CDR3 is 15 amino acids. Between the trimmed V and J ends, which lost 4 bases and 2 bases, there was a span of 14 bases. CDR1 is SGHTA, CDR2 FQGNSA, per germline. CDR3 DNA: TGTGCCAGCAGCTATATACCGGGACAAAACACTGAAGCTTTCTTT. Protein sequence: CASSYIPGQNTEAFF.

The V call is TRBV12-3 or TRBV12-4, the J call TRBJ2-5, with TRBD1 matching over 9 bases. The CDR3 contains 13 residues. J was trimmed by 5 bases and V by 9 bases; bases with no gene match: 7. This CDR3 reads CASKQGARETQYF. Written as DNA, the CDR3 is TGTGCCAGTAAACAGGGGGCCCGGGAGACCCAGTACTTC.

This clonotype was recorded many times. The rearrangement joins TRBV6-5 to TRBJ2-3; 14 bases line up with TRBD2. Per germline, CDR1 MNHEY and CDR2 SVGAGI. With V trimmed by 6 bases and J by 5 bases, 4 bases remained unmatched. There are 15 residues in the CDR3. The CDR3 DNA sequence: TGTGCCAGCAGGAGACTAGCGGGAGGGTTAGATACGCAGTATTTT. Its translation is CASRRLAGGLDTQYF.

At least ten counts were recorded for this clonotype. The chain carries TRBV7-2 and TRBJ2-7, with TRBD2 matching 8 bases. Germline CDR1 SGHTA, CDR2 FQGNSA. V gave up 3 bases and J gave up 4 bases; unmatched junction bases: 8. CDR3 length: 15 amino acids. This CDR3 is CASSFGRARTYEQYF. The CDR3 DNA sequence: TGTGCCAGCAGCTTCGGGAGGGCCAGGACTTACGAGCAGTACTTC.

Worth noting for this clonotype: At one of its ends the junction is not consistent with the germline gene, which may arise from a read error. The chain links TRBV7-8 to TRBJ2-2, with 8 bases aligning to TRBD2. The V gene's germline CDR1 is SGHVS and CDR2 FQNEAQ. CDR3 length: 17 residues. CDR3 in DNA: TGTGCCAGCAGCCCGAGACTAGCGCGCGCGAACATCGGGGAGCTGTTTTTT. Amino acid sequence: CASSPRLARANIGELFF.

J is TRBJ2-5 and V is TRBV5-1, with D perhaps matching TRBD1 or TRBD2 (5 bases each). Trimming pared 2 bases from V and 4 bases from J, leaving 15 bases between. CDR1 and CDR2 (germline): SGHRS, YFSETQ. The CDR3 is made up of 15 amino acids. The CDR3 is CASSFTGAAGETQYF. The DNA for the CDR3 is TGCGCCAGCAGCTTTACCGGGGCAGCCGGAGAGACCCAGTACTTC.

J is TRBJ2-5 and V is TRBV24-1; D gene unclear. With 5 bases removed from V and 1 base from J, the gap between germline ends came to 7 bases. The CDR3 loop spans 13 amino acids. CDR1 is KGHDR, CDR2 SFDVKD, per germline. CDR3 DNA sequence: TGTGCCACCAGTGCGGGCTTCCAAGAGACCCAGTACTTC. Amino acid sequence: CATSAGFQETQYF.

The V call is TRBV9, the J call TRBJ2-1; unclear D gene. Between the trimmed V and J ends, which lost 3 bases and 8 bases, there was a span of 18 bases. This CDR3 is built from 15 residues. Germline V gene sequence: CDR1 SGDLS, CDR2 YYNGEE. DNA of the CDR3: TGTGCCAGCAGCGCCCGACCCGGGCCCCCACATGAGCAGTTCTTC. This codes for CASSARPGPPHEQFF.

The chain couples TRBV2 to TRBJ2-1; 10 bases align to TRBD1. The germline V gene has CDR1 SNHLY and CDR2 FYNNEI. J lost 8 bases, V lost 6 bases, and 1 base had no gene match. This CDR3 contains 12 residues. The CDR3 is CASRDRGDEQFF. CDR3 bases: TGTGCCAGCAGGGACAGGGGGGATGAGCAGTTCTTC.

V is TRBV5-4 and J is TRBJ2-7, with D hard to call. V was shortened by 4 bases and J by 5 bases, with 16 bases between the two germline ends. This CDR3 is 14 amino acids long. Looked up from germline, CDR1 is SGHNT and CDR2 is YYREEE (reference sequence). CDR3 nucleotides: TGTGCCAGCAGCCCCTCGGCAAAGCGCAACGAGCAGTACTTC. Amino acids: CASSPSAKRNEQYF.